This TCR beta chain originates from a study of neurological immune-mediated disorders. General study results and limits: With the multiple sclerosis repertoire cluster, none of the clinical or MRI features showed an association. HTLV-1-associated myelopathy ranked highest for TCR clonal expansion and multiple sclerosis lowest, beneath healthy controls. Private repertoires in all groups were suggested, as expanded clones shared no CDR3 amino acid sequences across subjects.

This CDR3 has 15 residues. V lost 0 bases to trimming and J lost 6 bases; unmatched junction nucleotides: 8. Germline loops: CDR1 DFQATT, CDR2 SNEGSKA (reference sequence). 5'RACE employing 10-nucleotide random UMIs yielded the cDNA. MiXCR, run by TCRdb on the 5' RACE reads, gives a single entry per CDR3 protein. The sample has 50,000 to 70,000 distinct CDR3 sequences, roughly 4.5% seen once. About this clonotype: What it binds is unknown.

The V and J genes are TRBV20-1 and TRBJ2-3; 8 bases are a match to TRBD2. This TCR was sampled from a man aged 25 to 40 with multiple sclerosis. The sample comprised PBMCs. In DNA, the CDR3 is TGCAGTGCTAGAGACGCTAGCGGGCCCGCGGATACGCAGTATTTT. It specifies CSARDASGPADTQYF.